Below, 26 T cell receptor beta chains from the same sample are listed, as sequenced in a study of siplizumab effects on memory and regulatory T cells (dated by TCRdb to the late 2010s). The protocol used for the library was the immunoSEQ multiplex PCR assay. TCRdb carries this immuneACCESS record with in-frame sequences only. Its versions omit some clonotypes, under half of them owing to an unresolved V gene in the studies checked, with the rest unexplained. This sample gives 80,000 to 130,000 clones in total; 92% of them show up just once. Around 0.68% of the sample rests with the top ten. The sequenced sample consisted of Tregs sorted from blood. Every receptor here comes from a human donor in good health.

This clone was observed a handful of times. The rearrangement joins TRBV19 to TRBJ1-1; unclear D gene. With 5 bases removed from V and 5 bases from J, the gap between germline ends came to 9 bases. Per the germline V gene, CDR1 is LNHDA and CDR2 is SQIVND (reference sequence). This CDR3 has 12 residues. The CDR3 nucleotides are TGTGCCAGTAGTTTCCCAACGACTGAAGCTTTCTTT. It encodes CASSFPTTEAFF. Using reference TRBV19 and TRBJ1-1 for the parts outside the CDR3, the full variable domain is DGGITQSPKYLFRKEGQNVTLSCEQNLNHDAMYWYRQDPGQGLRLIYYSQIVNDFQKGDIAEGYSVSREKKESFPLTVTSAQKNPTAFYLCASSFPTTEAFFGQGTRLTVV.

V usage is TRBV6-5 and J usage is TRBJ1-5; no clear D. The CDR3 is made up of 14 amino acids. V lost 4 bases and J lost 0, with 7 bases in between. The germline V gene encodes CDR1 MNHEY and CDR2 SVGAGI. The CDR3 DNA reads as TGTGCCAGCAGTTTGGCTTATAGCAATCAGCCCCAGCATTTT. This gives the protein CASSLAYSNQPQHF.

This clone has a single count. The V call is TRBV10-3, the J call TRBJ2-7; D is possibly TRBD1 (5 bases). Trimming took 4 bases from V and 4 from J, leaving 8 bases between them. CDR3 length equals 12 residues. Germline CDR1 ENHRY, CDR2 SYGVKD. The CDR3 region has the DNA TGTGCCATCAGTGGTGACAGTTACGAGCAGTACTTC. Amino acids: CAISGDSYEQYF.

The rearrangement joins TRBV20-1 to TRBJ2-1; 8 bases are a match to TRBD1. V gave up 6 bases and J gave up 10 bases; unmatched junction bases: 5. CDR1 DFQATT and CDR2 SNEGSKA come from the germline V gene (reference sequence). The length of the CDR3 is 11 residues. CDR3: CSATTGVEQFF. The CDR3 DNA reads as TGCAGTGCCACGACAGGGGTCGAGCAGTTCTTC.

This chain links TRBV5-4 with TRBJ2-5, with D unclear. The germline V gene encodes CDR1 SGHNT and CDR2 YYREEE (reference sequence). V was cut by 0 bases and J by 4 bases, with 7 bases left in between. CDR3 size: 13 residues. The CDR3 sequence is CASSLVGSETQYF. DNA of the CDR3: TGTGCCAGCAGCTTGGTAGGGTCAGAGACCCAGTACTTC.

CDR3 in DNA: TGTGCCAGCAGCTCTGGCCGAACAGGGGTCGGCTATGGCTACACCTTC. This sequence encodes CASSSGRTGVGYGYTF. This chain connects TRBV11-3 to TRBJ1-2; 7 nucleotides agree with TRBD1. CDR1 SGHNT and CDR2 YENEEA come from the germline V gene. J was trimmed by 4 bases and V by 4 bases; bases with no gene match: 12. The length of the CDR3 is 16 residues.

J is TRBJ2-7 and V is TRBV2; the D gene is possibly TRBD2 (6 bases). Trimming stripped 6 bases from V and 1 base from J, with 10 bases between. The CDR3 sequence is 13 residues long. Germline values: CDR1 SNHLY, CDR2 FYNNEI. DNA for the CDR3: TGTGCCAGCAGGGGGAGGCAGTCCTACGAGCAGTACTTC. This gives the protein CASRGRQSYEQYF.

V usage is TRBV20-1 and J usage is TRBJ2-1; possibly TRBD1 or TRBD2 for D (6 bases each). CDR1 is DFQATT and CDR2 is SNEGSKA in the germline V gene (reference sequence). The CDR3 is made up of 11 amino acids. Trimming cost V 8 bases and J 14 bases, with 19 bases left between them. The CDR3 region has the DNA TGCAGTTTCCAAGTTCAGAGGGGGGAGTTCTTC. Its translation is CSFQVQRGEFF.

The sample holds one count of this clone. The chain's CDR3 is CASSLDGTAYNEQFF. In DNA, the CDR3 is TGTGCCAGCAGCTTAGATGGGACGGCCTACAATGAGCAGTTCTTC. The chain couples TRBV11-3 to TRBJ2-1; D tentatively fits TRBD1 or TRBD2 (5 bases each). Between the trimmed V and J ends, which lost 0 bases and 2 bases, there was a span of 8 bases. The CDR3 is 15 amino acids. Germline V gives CDR1 SGHNT, CDR2 YENEEA.

CDR3 in amino acids: CASSQTYRVETQYF. CDR3 nucleotides: TGTGCCAGCAGCCAAACCTACAGGGTGGAGACCCAGTACTTC. The chain links TRBV6-6 to TRBJ2-5, with D maybe TRBD1 (6 bases). The CDR3 totals 14 residues. The V gene lost 6 bases and the J gene lost 5 bases, with 16 bases spanning the gap. Germline assignment: CDR1 MNHNY and CDR2 SVGAGI (reference sequence).

This clone appeared once. The V call is TRBV2, the J call TRBJ2-7; no clear D. This CDR3 is 12 amino acids long. From germline, CDR1 is SNHLY and CDR2 FYNNEI. Trimming removed 6 bases at V and 4 bases at J, with 10 bases between. This chain's CDR3 is CASSNDLYEQYF. In DNA, the CDR3 is TGTGCCAGCAGCAACGACTTGTACGAGCAGTACTTC.

In its sample, this clone was seen a few times. This sequence joins TRBV5-4 and TRBJ2-3; 14 bases match TRBD2. Germline V gene data show CDR1 as SGHNT and CDR2 as YYREEE (reference sequence). Losses at the gene ends were 3 bases for V and 4 bases for J; bases not matched to a gene: 4. The CDR3 totals 16 residues. The CDR3 DNA reads as TGTGCCAGCAGCTCGGGACTAGCGGGAGAGGCAGATACGCAGTATTTT. Translating it yields CASSSGLAGEADTQYF.

The J gene is TRBJ1-2, the V gene TRBV7-9, with a tentative D call TRBD1 (5 bases). V dropped 5 bases and J dropped 6 bases, with 19 bases sitting between them. The CDR3 has 15 amino acids. The germline CDR1 and CDR2 sequences are SEHNR and FQNEAQ (reference sequence). The CDR3 DNA reads TGTGCCAGCAGCCGGGCGGACATTTTACGAAATGGCTACACCTTC. Protein: CASSRADILRNGYTF.

The rearrangement joins TRBV5-4 to TRBJ1-1; no definite D call. Germline-derived CDR1 and CDR2 are SGHNT and YYREEE (reference sequence). The CDR3 spans 15 residues. The V gene lost 2 bases and the J gene lost 6 bases, with 17 bases spanning the gap. The CDR3 region has the DNA TGTGCCAGCAGCTTAGGCGTAGTCAGGAATTCTGAAGCTTTCTTT. Translated: CASSLGVVRNSEAFF.

The chain combines TRBV5-1 with TRBJ1-3; D not certain. V dropped 1 base and J dropped 7 bases, with 12 bases sitting between them. Looked up from germline, CDR1 is SGHRS and CDR2 is YFSETQ. The CDR3 length is 14 residues. CDR3 residues: CASSLLGNRNTIYF. The CDR3 bases are TGCGCCAGCAGCTTGTTGGGGAATAGGAACACCATATATTTT.

This clone has only one observation. The chain is built from TRBV2 and TRBJ2-5; D is perhaps TRBD2 (7 bases). Per the germline V gene, CDR1 is SNHLY and CDR2 is FYNNEI. The CDR3 is 16 amino acids. Trimming removed 1 base at V and 2 bases at J, with 14 bases between. CDR3 amino acids: CASSEGLGGGQETQYF. The CDR3 DNA sequence: TGTGCCAGCAGTGAAGGTTTAGGGGGGGGACAAGAGACCCAGTACTTC.

The genes are TRBV30 and TRBJ1-5; D gene uncertain. CDR1 and CDR2 from the germline V gene are GTSNPN and SVGIG (reference sequence). The V end lost 1 base, the J end lost 11 bases, and 15 bases lay between the germline ends. The CDR3 is made up of 13 amino acids. This chain's CDR3 is CAWSGVGVRSQHF. CDR3 bases: TGTGCCTGGAGTGGGGTCGGGGTTCGGTCCCAGCATTTT.

V usage is TRBV5-1 and J usage is TRBJ2-5, with D perhaps matching TRBD1 (6 bases). CDR3 size: 13 residues. Trimming stripped 4 bases from V and 3 bases from J, with 10 bases between. The germline V gene has CDR1 SGHRS and CDR2 YFSETQ. DNA for the CDR3: TGCGCCAGCAGCGCGGACAGAGAAGAGACCCAGTACTTC. This codes for CASSADREETQYF.

The CDR3 loop is CAIRGHPYTDTQYF. CDR3 DNA sequence: TGTGCCATCAGGGGACACCCATACACAGATACGCAGTATTTT. The chain uses TRBV10-3 and TRBJ2-3; weak D call: TRBD1 (6 bases). The CDR3 spans 14 residues. Germline assignment: CDR1 ENHRY and CDR2 SYGVKD. V was clipped by 6 bases and J by 2 bases, with 12 bases between them.

The V and J genes are TRBV1 and TRBJ2-3. TRBV1 is tagged as a pseudogene. The CDR3 contains 16 residues. The chain's CDR3 is CTSSKNFGPGGGAQYF. In nucleotides, the CDR3 is TGCACCAGCAGCAAAAACTTCGGCCCAGGGGGGGGTGCGCAGTATTTT.

The chain joins TRBV7-3 to TRBJ1-5; D call uncertain. Germline V gene sequence: CDR1 SGHTA, CDR2 FQGTGA. The CDR3 length is 14 residues. The V end lost 0 bases, the J end lost 3 bases, and 6 bases lay between the germline ends. Here the CDR3 reads CASSLTEPNQPQHF. The DNA of the CDR3 is TGTGCCAGCAGCTTAACGGAACCCAATCAGCCCCAGCATTTT. Using reference TRBV7-3 and TRBJ1-5 for the parts outside the CDR3, the full variable domain is GAGVSQTPSNKVTEKGKYVELRCDPISGHTALYWYRQSLGQGPEFLIYFQGTGAADDSGLPNDRFFAVRPEGSVSTLKIQRTERGDSAVYLCASSLTEPNQPQHFGDGTRLSIL.

This clone appeared once. The J gene is TRBJ2-1, the V gene TRBV30; D uncertain. Germline V gene lookup returns CDR1 GTSNPN and CDR2 SVGIG (reference sequence). This CDR3 has 12 amino acids. Trimming took 4 bases from V and 4 from J, leaving 8 bases between them. In DNA, the CDR3 is TGTGCCTGGACACTACAGTACAATGAGCAGTTCTTC. Amino acid sequence: CAWTLQYNEQFF. The variable domain in full, completed from reference TRBV30 and TRBJ2-1, reads SQTIHQWPATLVQPVGSPLSLECTVEGTSNPNLYWYRQAAGRGLQLLFYSVGIGQISSEVPQNLSASRPQDRQFILSSKKLLLSDSGFYLCAWTLQYNEQFFGPGTRLTVL.

The chain employs TRBV7-6 and TRBJ2-3; D is perhaps TRBD2 (6 bases). Trimming left V 5 bases short and J 5 bases short, with 14 bases between. Germline V CDR1 and CDR2: SGHVS, FNYEAQ. CDR3 size: 14 residues. DNA of the CDR3: TGTGCCAGCAGCCTTACTAGCTTAGTAGATACGCAGTATTTT. Amino acids: CASSLTSLVDTQYF.

The rearrangement joins TRBV15 to TRBJ2-7; 10 bases are shared with TRBD2. The CDR3 has 14 amino acids. V trimming: 4 bases; J trimming: 4 bases; junction bases outside the gene matches: 4. CDR1 and CDR2 (germline): LNHNV, YYDKDF (reference sequence). CDR3 in amino acids: CATSNSGRQYEQYF. CDR3 nucleotide sequence: TGTGCCACCAGCAATAGCGGGAGGCAATACGAGCAGTACTTC.

This chain connects TRBV7-8 to TRBJ2-5; D might be TRBD2 (5 bases). Germline assignment: CDR1 SGHVS and CDR2 FQNEAQ. Trimming stripped 3 bases from V and 2 bases from J, with 13 bases between. The CDR3 spans 15 residues. CDR3 DNA sequence: TGTGCCAGCAGCTTTAACGGGATCCCACAAGAGACCCAGTACTTC. Residues: CASSFNGIPQETQYF. Complete variable domain (other parts from reference TRBV7-8 and TRBJ2-5): GAGVSQSPRYKVAKRGQDVALRCDPISGHVSLFWYQQALGQGPEFLTYFQNEAQLDKSGLPSDRFFAERPEGSVSTLKIQRTQQEDSAVYLCASSFNGIPQETQYFGPGTRLLVL.

The J gene is TRBJ1-1, the V gene TRBV19; 7 bases line up with TRBD1. Trimming cost V 4 bases and J 4 bases; bases outside gene matches: 6. Germline V gives CDR1 LNHDA, CDR2 SQIVND (reference sequence). This CDR3 comprises 14 residues. The CDR3 loop reads CASSTTGWGTEAFF. CDR3 nucleotide sequence: TGTGCCAGTAGTACGACAGGGTGGGGCACTGAAGCTTTCTTT. Based on the CDR3 plus reference TRBV19 and TRBJ1-1, the full variable domain is DGGITQSPKYLFRKEGQNVTLSCEQNLNHDAMYWYRQDPGQGLRLIYYSQIVNDFQKGDIAEGYSVSREKKESFPLTVTSAQKNPTAFYLCASSTTGWGTEAFFGQGTRLTVV.